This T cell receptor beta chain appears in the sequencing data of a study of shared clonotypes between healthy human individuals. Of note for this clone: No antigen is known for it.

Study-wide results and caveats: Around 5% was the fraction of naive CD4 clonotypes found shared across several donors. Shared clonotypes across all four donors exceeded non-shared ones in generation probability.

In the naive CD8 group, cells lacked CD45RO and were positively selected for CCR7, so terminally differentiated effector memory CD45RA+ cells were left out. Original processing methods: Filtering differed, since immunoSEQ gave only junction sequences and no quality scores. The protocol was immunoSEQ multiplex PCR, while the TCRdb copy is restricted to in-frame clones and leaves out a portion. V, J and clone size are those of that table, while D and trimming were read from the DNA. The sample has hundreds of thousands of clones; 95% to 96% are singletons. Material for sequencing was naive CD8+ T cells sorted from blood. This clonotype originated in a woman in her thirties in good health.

The CDR3: CASTSSAEQFF. The DNA of the CDR3 is TGTGCCAGCACCAGCTCTGCTGAGCAGTTCTTC. The rearrangement joins TRBV25-1 to TRBJ2-1; the D is unclear. The CDR3 contains 11 residues. Germline CDR1 MGHDK, CDR2 SYGVNS. V was trimmed by 7 bases and J by 9 bases, leaving 10 bases between them. Combining the CDR3 with reference TRBV25-1 and TRBJ2-1 gives the whole variable domain EADIYQTPRYLVIGTGKKITLECSQTMGHDKMYWYQQDPGMELHLIHYSYGVNSTEKGDLSSESTVSRIRTEHFPLTLESARPSHTSQYLCASTSSAEQFFGPGTRLTVL.